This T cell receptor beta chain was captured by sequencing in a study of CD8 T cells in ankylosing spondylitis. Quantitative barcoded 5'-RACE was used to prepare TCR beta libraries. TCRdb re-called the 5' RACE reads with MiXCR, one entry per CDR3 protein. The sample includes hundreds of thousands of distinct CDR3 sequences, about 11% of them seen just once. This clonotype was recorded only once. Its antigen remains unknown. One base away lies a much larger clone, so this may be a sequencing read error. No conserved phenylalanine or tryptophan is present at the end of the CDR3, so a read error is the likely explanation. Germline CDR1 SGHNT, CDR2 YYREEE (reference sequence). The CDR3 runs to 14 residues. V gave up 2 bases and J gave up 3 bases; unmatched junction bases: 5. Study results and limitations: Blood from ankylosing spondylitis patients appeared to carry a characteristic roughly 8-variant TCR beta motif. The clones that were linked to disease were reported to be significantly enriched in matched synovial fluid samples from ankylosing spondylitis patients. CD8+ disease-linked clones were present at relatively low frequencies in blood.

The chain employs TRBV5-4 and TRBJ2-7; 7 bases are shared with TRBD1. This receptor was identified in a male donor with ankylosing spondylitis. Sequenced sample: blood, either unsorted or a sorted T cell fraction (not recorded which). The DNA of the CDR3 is TGTGCCAGCAGCTTACCGGGACAGAACTACGAGCAGTACATC. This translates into CASSLPGQNYEQYI.